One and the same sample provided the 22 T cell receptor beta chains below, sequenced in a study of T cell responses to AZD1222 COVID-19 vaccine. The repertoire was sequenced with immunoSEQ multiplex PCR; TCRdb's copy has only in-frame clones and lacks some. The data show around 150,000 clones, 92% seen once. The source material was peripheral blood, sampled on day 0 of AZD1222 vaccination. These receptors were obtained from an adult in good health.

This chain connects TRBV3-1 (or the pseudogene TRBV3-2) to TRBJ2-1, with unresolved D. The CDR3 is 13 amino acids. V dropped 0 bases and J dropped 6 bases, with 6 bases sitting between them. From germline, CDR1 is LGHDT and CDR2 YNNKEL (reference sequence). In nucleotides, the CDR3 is TGTGCCAGCAGCCAAGATGAGCGCAATGAGCAGTTCTTC. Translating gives CASSQDERNEQFF.

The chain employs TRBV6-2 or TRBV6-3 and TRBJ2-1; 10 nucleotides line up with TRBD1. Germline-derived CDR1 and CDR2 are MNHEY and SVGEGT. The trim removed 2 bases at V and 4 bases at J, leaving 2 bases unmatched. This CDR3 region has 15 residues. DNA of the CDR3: TGTGCCAGCAGTTACGCGGGACAGGGGTACAATGAGCAGTTCTTC. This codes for CASSYAGQGYNEQFF.

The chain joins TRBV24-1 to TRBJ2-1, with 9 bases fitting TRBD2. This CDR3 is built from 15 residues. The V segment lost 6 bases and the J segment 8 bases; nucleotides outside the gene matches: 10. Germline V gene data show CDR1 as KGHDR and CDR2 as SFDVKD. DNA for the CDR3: TGTGCCACCAGTATAAATAGCGGGGGCCGGGATGAGCAGTTCTTC. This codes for CATSINSGGRDEQFF.

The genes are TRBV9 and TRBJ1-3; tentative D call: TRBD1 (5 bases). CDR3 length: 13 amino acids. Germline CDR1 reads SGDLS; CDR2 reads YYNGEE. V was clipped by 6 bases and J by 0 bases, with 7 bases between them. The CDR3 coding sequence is TGTGCCAGCAATCAGGGCTCTGGAAACACCATATATTTT. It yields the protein CASNQGSGNTIYF.

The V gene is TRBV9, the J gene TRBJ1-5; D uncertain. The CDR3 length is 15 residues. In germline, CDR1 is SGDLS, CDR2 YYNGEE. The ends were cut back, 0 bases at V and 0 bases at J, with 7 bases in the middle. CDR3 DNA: TGTGCCAGCAGCGTAGACCAGCATAGCAATCAGCCCCAGCATTTT. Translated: CASSVDQHSNQPQHF.

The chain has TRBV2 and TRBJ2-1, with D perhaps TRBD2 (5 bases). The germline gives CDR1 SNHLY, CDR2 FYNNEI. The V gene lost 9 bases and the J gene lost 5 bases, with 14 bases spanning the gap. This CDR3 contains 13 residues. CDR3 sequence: CASGLRENNEQFF. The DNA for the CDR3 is TGTGCCAGTGGGCTCCGGGAAAACAATGAGCAGTTCTTC.

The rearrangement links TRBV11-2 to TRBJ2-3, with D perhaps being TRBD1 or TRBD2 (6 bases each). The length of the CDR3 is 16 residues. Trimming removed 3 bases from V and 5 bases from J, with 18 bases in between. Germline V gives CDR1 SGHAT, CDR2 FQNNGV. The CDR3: CASSLQGGGRGDTQYF. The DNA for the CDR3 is TGTGCCAGCAGCTTGCAGGGTGGGGGGCGTGGAGATACGCAGTATTTT.

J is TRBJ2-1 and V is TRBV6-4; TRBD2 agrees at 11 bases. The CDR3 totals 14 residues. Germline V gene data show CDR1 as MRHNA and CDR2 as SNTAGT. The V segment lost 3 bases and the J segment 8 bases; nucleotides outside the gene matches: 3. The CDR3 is CASSELAGEYEQFF. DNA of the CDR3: TGTGCCAGCAGTGAACTAGCGGGGGAATATGAGCAGTTCTTC.

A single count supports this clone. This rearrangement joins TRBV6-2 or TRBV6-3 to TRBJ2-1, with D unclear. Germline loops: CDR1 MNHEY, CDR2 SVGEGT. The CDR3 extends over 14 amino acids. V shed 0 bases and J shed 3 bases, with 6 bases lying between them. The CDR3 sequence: CASSYSLDYNEQFF. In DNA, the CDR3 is TGTGCCAGCAGTTACTCCTTGGACTACAATGAGCAGTTCTTC.

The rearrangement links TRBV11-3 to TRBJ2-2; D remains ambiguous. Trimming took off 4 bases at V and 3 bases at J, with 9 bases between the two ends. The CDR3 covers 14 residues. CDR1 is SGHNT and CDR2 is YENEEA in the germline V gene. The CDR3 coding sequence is TGTGCCAGCAGCTCCGGGCCCGACACCGGGGAGCTGTTTTTT. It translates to CASSSGPDTGELFF.

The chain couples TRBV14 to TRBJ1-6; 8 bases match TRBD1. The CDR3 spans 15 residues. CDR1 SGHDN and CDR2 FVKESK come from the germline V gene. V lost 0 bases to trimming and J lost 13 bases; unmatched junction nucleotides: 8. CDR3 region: CASSQEGQGRGPLHF. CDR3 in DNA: TGTGCCAGCAGCCAAGAAGGACAGGGAAGGGGTCCCCTCCACTTT.

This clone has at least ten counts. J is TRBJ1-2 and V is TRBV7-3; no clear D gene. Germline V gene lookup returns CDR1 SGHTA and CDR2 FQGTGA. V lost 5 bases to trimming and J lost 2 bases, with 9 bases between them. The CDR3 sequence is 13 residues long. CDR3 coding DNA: TGTGCCAGCAGCCTCGGAACCAACTATGGCTACACCTTC. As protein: CASSLGTNYGYTF. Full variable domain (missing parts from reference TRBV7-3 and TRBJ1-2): GAGVSQTPSNKVTEKGKYVELRCDPISGHTALYWYRQSLGQGPEFLIYFQGTGAADDSGLPNDRFFAVRPEGSVSTLKIQRTERGDSAVYLCASSLGTNYGYTFGSGTRLTVV.

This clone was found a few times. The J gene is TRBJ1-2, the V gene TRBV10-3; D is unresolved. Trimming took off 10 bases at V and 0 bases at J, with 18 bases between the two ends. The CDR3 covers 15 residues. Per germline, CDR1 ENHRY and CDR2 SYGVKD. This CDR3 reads CATITSPGTNYGYTF. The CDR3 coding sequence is TGTGCCACCATCACCTCCCCCGGAACTAACTATGGCTACACCTTC.

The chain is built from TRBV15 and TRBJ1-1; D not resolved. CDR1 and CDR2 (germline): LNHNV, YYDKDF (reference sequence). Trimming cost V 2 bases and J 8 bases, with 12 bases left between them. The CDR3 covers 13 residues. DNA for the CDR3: TGTGCCACCAGCAGAACTGGACGCAAAGAAGCTTTCTTT. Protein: CATSRTGRKEAFF.

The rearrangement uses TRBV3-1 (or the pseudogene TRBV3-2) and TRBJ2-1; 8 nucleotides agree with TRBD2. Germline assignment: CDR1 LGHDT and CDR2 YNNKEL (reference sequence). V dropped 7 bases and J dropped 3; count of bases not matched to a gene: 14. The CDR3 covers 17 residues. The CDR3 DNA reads TGTGCCAGCAATCAGAAGGGTTTTGCGGGGGGCTACAATGAGCAGTTCTTC. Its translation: CASNQKGFAGGYNEQFF.

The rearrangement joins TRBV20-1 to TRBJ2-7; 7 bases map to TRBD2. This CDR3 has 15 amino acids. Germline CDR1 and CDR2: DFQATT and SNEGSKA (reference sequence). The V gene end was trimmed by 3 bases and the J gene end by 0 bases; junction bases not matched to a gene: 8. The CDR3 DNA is TGCAGTGCTAGTCTAGCGGAAATCTTCTCCTACGAGCAGTACTTC. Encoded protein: CSASLAEIFSYEQYF.

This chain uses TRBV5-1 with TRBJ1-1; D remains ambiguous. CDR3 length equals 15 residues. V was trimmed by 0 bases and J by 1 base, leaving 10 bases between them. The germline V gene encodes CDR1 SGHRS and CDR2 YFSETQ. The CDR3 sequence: CASSLAVGRNTEAFF. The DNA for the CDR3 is TGCGCCAGCAGCTTGGCCGTCGGAAGGAACACTGAAGCTTTCTTT.

CDR3 DNA: TGTGCCAGCAGTTCTGTAGGAAGGAACGAGCAGTACTTC. As protein: CASSSVGRNEQYF. The V call is TRBV6-5, the J call TRBJ2-7; D not resolved. The CDR3 length is 13 residues. The V end was cut by 4 bases, the J end by 5 bases, with 12 bases between. From germline, CDR1 is MNHEY and CDR2 SVGAGI.

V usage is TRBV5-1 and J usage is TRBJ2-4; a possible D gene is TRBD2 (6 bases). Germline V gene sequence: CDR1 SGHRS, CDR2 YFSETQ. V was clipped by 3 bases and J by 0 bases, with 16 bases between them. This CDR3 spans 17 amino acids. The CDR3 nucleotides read TGCGCCAGCAGCTCCTTAGGCGGGGAAGGAGCCAAAAACATTCAGTACTTC. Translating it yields CASSSLGGEGAKNIQYF.

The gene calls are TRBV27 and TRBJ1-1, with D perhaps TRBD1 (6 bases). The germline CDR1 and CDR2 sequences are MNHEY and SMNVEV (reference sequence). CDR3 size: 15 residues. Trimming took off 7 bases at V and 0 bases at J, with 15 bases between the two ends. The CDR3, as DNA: TGTGCCAGCAAATACTTAGGACAGCTGAACACTGAAGCTTTCTTT. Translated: CASKYLGQLNTEAFF.

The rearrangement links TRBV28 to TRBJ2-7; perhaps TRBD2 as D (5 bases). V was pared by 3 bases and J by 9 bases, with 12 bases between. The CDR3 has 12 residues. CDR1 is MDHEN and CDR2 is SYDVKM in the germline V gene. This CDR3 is CASSLGGHGQYF. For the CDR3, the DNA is TGTGCCAGCAGTTTGGGCGGGCACGGGCAGTACTTC.

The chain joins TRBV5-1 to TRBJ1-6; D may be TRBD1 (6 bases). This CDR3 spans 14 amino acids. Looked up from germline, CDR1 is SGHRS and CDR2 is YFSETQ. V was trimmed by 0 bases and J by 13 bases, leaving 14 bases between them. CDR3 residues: CASSLATGTSPLHF. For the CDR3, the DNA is TGCGCCAGCAGCTTGGCTACAGGGACGAGTCCCCTCCACTTT.